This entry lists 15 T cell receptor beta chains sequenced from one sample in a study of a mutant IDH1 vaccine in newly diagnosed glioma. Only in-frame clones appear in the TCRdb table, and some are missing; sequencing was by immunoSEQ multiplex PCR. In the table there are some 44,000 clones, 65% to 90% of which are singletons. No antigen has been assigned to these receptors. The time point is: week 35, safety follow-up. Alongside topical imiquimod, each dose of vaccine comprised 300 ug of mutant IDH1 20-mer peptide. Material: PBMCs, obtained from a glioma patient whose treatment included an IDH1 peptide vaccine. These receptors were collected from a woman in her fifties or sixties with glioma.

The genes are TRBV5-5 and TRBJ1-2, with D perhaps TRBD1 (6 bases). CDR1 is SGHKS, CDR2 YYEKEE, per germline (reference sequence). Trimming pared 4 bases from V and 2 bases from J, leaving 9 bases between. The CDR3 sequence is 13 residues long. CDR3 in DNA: TGTGCCAGCAGCCCGGACAGCAACTATGGCTACACCTTC. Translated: CASSPDSNYGYTF.

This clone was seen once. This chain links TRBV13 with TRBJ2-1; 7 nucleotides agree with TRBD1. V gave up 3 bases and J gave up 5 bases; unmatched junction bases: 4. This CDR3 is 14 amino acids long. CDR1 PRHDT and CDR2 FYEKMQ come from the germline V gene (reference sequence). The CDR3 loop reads CASSFLGQDNEQFF. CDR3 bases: TGTGCCAGCAGCTTTCTAGGACAGGACAATGAGCAGTTCTTC.

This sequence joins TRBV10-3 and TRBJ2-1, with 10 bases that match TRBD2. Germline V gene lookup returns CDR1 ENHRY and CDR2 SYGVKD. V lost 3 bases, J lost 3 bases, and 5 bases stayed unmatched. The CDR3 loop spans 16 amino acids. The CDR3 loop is CAISESLAGVYNEQFF. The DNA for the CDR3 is TGTGCCATCAGTGAATCTCTAGCGGGGGTCTACAATGAGCAGTTCTTC.

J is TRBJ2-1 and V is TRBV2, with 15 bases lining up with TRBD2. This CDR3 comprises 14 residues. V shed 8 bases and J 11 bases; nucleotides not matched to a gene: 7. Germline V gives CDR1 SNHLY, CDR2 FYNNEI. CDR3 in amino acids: CASFGTSGGTKQFF. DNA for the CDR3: TGTGCCAGCTTCGGGACTAGCGGGGGGACAAAGCAGTTCTTC.

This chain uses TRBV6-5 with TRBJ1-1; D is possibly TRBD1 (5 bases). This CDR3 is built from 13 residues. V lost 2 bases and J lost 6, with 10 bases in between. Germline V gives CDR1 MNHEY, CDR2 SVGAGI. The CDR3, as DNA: TGTGCCAGCAGTTACATGGGGGGTGCTGAAGCTTTCTTT. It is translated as CASSYMGGAEAFF.

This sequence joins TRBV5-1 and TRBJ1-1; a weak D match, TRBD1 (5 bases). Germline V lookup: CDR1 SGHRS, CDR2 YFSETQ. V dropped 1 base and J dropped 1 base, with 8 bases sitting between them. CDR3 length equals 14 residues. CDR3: CASSLYDRNTEAFF. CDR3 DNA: TGCGCCAGCAGCTTGTATGACAGGAACACTGAAGCTTTCTTT.

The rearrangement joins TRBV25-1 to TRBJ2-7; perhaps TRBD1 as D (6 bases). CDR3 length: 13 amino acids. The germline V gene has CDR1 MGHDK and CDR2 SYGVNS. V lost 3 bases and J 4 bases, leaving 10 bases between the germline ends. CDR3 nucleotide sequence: TGTGCCAGCAGTGAGGCAGGGGCTTACGAGCAGTACTTC. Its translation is CASSEAGAYEQYF.

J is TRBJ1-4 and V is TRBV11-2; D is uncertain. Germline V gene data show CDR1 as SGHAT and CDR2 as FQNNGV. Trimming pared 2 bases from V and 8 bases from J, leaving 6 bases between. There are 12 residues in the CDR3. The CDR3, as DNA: TGTGCCAGCAGCTTATCCGGGGAAAAACTGTTTTTT. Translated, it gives CASSLSGEKLFF.

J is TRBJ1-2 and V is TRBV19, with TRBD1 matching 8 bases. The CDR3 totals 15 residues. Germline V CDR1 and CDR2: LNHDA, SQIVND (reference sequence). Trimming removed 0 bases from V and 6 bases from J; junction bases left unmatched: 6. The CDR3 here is CASSIDRTGPDGYTF. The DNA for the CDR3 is TGTGCCAGTAGTATAGACAGGACAGGGCCGGATGGCTACACCTTC.

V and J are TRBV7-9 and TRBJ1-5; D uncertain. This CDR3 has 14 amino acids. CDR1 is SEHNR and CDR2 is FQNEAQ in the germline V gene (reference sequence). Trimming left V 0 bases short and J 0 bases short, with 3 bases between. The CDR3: CASSLAYSNQPQHF. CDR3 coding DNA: TGTGCCAGCAGCTTAGCTTATAGCAATCAGCCCCAGCATTTT.

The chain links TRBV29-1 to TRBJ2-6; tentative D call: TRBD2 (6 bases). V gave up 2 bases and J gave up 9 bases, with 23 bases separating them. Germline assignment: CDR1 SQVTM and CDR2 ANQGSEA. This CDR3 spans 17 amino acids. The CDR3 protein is CSVETGRGKERGNVLTF. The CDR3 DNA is TGCAGCGTTGAAACGGGTCGGGGGAAAGAAAGGGGCAACGTCCTGACTTTC.

CDR3 loop: CASSFGTSSEQYF. The CDR3, as DNA: TGTGCCAGCAGCTTCGGAACAAGCAGCGAGCAGTACTTC. The chain has TRBV7-3 and TRBJ2-7, with D hard to call. This CDR3 comprises 13 residues. V lost 3 bases and J lost 6, with 12 bases in between. Germline V gene sequence: CDR1 SGHTA, CDR2 FQGTGA.

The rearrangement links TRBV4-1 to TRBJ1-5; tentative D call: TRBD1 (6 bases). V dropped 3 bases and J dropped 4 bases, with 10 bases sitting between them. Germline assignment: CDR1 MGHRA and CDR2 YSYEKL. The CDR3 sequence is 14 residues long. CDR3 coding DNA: TGCGCCAGCAGCCACCCCCAGGGGAATCAGCCCCAGCATTTT. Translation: CASSHPQGNQPQHF.

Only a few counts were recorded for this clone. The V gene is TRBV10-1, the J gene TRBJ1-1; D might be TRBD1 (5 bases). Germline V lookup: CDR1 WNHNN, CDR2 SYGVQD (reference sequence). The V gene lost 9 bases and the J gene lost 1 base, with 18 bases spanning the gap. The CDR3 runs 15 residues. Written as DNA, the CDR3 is TGCGCCAGTACCGTCCCCAGGGTAGGGAACACTGAAGCTTTCTTT. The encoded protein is CASTVPRVGNTEAFF.

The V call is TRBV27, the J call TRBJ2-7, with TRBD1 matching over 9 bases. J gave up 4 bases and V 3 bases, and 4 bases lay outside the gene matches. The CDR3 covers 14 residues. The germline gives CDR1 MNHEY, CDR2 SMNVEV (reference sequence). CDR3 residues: CASSFAGQGYEQYF. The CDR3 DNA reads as TGTGCCAGCAGTTTTGCGGGACAGGGTTACGAGCAGTACTTC.